Included here is one T cell receptor (beta chain) sequence, with context. Its antigen is unknown. These data come from a study of T cell responses to AZD1222 COVID-19 vaccine. Findings and limits, study-wide: Targeting of unmutated variant regions was reportedly seen in nearly half of spike-specific TCRs. There were mostly white British donors and more females than males, and clonal diversity was possibly underestimated.

This table comes from immunoSEQ multiplex PCR, and its TCRdb copy is limited to in-frame clones, with some not included. The sample includes some 100,000 clones, nearly 90% of them seen just once. The CDR3 has 12 amino acids. V was shortened by 7 bases and J by 8 bases, with 14 bases between the two germline ends. Germline CDR1 is LNHDA and CDR2 is SQIVND (reference sequence). The sequences come from peripheral blood, collected on day 0 of MenACWY control vaccination. This chain joins TRBV19 and TRBJ1-1; D gene uncertain. This clonotype was sampled from an adult in good health. The chain's CDR3 is CASTPEGREAFF. In DNA form, the CDR3 reads TGTGCCAGTACCCCAGAGGGCAGGGAAGCTTTCTTT.